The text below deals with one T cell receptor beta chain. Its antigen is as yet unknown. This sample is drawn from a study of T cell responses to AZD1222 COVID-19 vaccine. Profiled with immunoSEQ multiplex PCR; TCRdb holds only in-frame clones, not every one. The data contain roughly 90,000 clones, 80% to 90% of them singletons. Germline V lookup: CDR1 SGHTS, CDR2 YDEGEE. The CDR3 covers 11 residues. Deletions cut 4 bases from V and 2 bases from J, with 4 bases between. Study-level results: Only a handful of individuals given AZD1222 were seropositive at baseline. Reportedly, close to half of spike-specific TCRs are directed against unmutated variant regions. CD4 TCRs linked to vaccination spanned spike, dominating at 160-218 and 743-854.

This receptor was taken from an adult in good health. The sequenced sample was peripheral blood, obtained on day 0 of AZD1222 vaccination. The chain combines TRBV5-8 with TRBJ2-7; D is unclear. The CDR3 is CASSRTYEQYF. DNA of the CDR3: TGTGCCAGCAGCCGCACCTACGAGCAGTACTTC.